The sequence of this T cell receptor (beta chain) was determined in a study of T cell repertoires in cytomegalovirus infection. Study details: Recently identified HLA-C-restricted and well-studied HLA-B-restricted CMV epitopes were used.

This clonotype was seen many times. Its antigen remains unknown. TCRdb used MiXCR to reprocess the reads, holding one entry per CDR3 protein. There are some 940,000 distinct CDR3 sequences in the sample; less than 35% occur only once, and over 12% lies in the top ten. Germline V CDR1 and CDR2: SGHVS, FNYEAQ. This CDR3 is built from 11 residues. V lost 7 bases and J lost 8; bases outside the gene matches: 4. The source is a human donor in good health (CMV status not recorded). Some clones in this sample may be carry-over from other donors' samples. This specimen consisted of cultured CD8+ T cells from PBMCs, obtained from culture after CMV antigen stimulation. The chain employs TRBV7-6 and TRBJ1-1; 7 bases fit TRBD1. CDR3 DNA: TGTGCCAGCACCCAGGGGGGAGAAGCTTTCTTT. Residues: CASTQGGEAFF. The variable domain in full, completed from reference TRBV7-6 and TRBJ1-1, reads GAGVSQSPRYKVTKRGQDVALRCDPISGHVSLYWYRQALGQGPEFLTYFNYEAQQDKSGLPNDRFSAERPEGSISTLTIQRTEQRDSAMYRCASTQGGEAFFGQGTRLTVV.